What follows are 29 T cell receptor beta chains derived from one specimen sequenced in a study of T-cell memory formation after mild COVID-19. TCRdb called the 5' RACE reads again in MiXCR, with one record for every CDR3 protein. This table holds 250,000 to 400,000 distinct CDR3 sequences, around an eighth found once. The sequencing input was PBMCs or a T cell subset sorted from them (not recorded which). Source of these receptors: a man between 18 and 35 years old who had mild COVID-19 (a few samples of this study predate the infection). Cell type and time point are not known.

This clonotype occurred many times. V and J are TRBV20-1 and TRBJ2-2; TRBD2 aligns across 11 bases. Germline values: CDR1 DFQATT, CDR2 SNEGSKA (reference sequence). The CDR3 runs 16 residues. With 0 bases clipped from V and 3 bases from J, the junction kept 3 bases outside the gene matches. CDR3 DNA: TGCAGTGCTAGAGATCCTAGCGGGGGGCACACCGGGGAGCTGTTTTTT. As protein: CSARDPSGGHTGELFF.

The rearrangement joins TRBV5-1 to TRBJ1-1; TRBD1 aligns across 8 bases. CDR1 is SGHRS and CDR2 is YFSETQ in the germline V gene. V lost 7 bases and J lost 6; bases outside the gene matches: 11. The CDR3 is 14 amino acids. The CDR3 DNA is TGCGCCAGCGGGACTGGACAGGGCAGGGCTGAAGCTTTCTTT. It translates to CASGTGQGRAEAFF.

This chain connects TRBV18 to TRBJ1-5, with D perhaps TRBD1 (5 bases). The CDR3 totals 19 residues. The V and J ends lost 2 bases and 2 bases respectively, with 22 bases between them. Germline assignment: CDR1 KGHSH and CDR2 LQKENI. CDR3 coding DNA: TGTGCCAGCTCACCAGGGAGAAGCGTCGTGGGGGAAGGCAATCAGCCCCAGCATTTT. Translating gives CASSPGRSVVGEGNQPQHF.

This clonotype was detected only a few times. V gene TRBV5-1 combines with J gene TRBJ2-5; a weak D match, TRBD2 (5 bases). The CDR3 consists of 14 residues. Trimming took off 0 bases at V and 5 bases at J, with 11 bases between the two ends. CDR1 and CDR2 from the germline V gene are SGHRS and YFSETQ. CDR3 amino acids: CASSLADTGETQYF. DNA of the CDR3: TGCGCCAGCAGCTTGGCCGACACGGGGGAGACCCAGTACTTC.

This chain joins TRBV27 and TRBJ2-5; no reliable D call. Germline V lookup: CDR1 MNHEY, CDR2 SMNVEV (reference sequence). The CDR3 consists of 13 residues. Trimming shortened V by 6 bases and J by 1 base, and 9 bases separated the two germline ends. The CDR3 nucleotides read TGTGCCAGCAGCCGGACCTTCCAAGAGACCCAGTACTTC. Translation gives CASSRTFQETQYF.

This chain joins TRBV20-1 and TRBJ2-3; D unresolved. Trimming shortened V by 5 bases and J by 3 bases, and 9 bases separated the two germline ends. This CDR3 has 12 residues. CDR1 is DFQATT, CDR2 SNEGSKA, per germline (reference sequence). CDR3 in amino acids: CSAPMGTDTQYF. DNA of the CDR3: TGCAGTGCTCCCATGGGGACAGATACGCAGTATTTT.

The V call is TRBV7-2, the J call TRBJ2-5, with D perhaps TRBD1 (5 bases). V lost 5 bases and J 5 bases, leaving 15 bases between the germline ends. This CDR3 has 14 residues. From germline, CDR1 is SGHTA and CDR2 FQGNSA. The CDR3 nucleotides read TGTGCCAGCAGCCGATCCAGGGTGTCCGAGACCCAGTACTTC. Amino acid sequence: CASSRSRVSETQYF. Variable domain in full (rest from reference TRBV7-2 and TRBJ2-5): GAGVSQSPSNKVTEKGKDVELRCDPISGHTALYWYRQSLGQGLEFLIYFQGNSAPDKSGLPSDRFSAERTGGSVSTLTIQRTQQEDSAVYLCASSRSRVSETQYFGPGTRLLVL.

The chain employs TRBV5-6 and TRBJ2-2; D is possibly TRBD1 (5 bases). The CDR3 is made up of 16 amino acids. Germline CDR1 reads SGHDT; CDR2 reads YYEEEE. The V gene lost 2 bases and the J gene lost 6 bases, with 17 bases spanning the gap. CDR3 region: CASSLGARATAGELFF. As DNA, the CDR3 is TGTGCCAGCAGCTTAGGGGCCAGGGCGACTGCCGGGGAGCTGTTTTTT.

For the CDR3, the DNA is TGTGCCAGCAGTGCCTCGGGGGGCCGAAGCACTGAAGCTTTCTTT. This gives the protein CASSASGGRSTEAFF. V usage is TRBV6-5 and J usage is TRBJ1-1, with TRBD1 as a possible D gene (6 bases). The germline gives CDR1 MNHEY, CDR2 SVGAGI. V gave up 5 bases and J gave up 4 bases, with 17 bases separating them. The CDR3 spans 15 residues.

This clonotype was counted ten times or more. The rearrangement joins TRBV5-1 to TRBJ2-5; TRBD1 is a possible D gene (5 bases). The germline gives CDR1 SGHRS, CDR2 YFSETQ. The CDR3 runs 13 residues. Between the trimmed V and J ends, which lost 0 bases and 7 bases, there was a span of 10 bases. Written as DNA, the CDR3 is TGCGCCAGCAGCTTGGACCTGCAGGGGACCCAGTACTTC. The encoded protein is CASSLDLQGTQYF.

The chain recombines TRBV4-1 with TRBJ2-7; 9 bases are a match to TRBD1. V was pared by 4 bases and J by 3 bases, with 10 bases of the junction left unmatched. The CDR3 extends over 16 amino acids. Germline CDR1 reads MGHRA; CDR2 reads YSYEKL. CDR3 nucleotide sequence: TGCGCCAGCAGCCCTACCCCGGGGGACAGGGACTACGAGCAGTACTTC. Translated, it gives CASSPTPGDRDYEQYF.

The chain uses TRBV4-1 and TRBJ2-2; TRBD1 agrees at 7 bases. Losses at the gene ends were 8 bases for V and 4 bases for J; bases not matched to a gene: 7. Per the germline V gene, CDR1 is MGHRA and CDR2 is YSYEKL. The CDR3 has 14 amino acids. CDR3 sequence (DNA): TGCGCCAGCGCACCGGGACAGAGCACCGGGGAGCTGTTTTTT. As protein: CASAPGQSTGELFF.

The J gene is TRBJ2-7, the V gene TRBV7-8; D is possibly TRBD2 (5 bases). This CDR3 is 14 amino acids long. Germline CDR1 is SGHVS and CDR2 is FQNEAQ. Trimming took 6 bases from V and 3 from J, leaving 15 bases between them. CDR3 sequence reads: CASSPRALGYEQYV. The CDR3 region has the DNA TGTGCCAGCAGTCCGAGGGCCCTCGGCTACGAGCAGTACGTC.

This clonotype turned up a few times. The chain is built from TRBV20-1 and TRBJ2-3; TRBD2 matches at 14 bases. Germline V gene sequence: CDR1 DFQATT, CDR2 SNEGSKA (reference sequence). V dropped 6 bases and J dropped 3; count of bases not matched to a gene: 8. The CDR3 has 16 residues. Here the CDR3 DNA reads TGCAGTGCGCTAAGGACTAGCGGGGGGTCTACAGATACGCAGTATTTT. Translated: CSALRTSGGSTDTQYF.

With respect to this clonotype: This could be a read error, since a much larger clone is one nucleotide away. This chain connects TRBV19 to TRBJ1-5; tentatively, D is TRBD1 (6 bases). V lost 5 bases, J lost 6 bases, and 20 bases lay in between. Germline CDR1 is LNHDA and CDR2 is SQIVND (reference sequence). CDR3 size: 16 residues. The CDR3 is CASSLRPGHGGQPQHF. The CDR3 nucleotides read TGTGCCAGTAGTTTACGACCGGGACATGGTGGTCAGCCCCAGCATTTT.

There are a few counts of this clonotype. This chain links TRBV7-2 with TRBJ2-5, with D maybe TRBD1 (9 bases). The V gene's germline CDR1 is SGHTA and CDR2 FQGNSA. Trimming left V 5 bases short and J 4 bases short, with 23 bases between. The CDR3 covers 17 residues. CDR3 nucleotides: TGTGCCAGCAGCCGAGTCGGGGGGGAGACAGGGGGAGAGACCCAGTACTTC. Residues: CASSRVGGETGGETQYF.

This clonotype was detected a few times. The CDR3 DNA reads as TGTGCCAGCAGTTTATTCGGACTAGCGGGGAAATCAGAGACCCAGTACTTC. This encodes CASSLFGLAGKSETQYF. The gene calls are TRBV28 and TRBJ2-5; 12 positions match TRBD2. CDR3 size: 17 residues. Germline V gene sequence: CDR1 MDHEN, CDR2 SYDVKM. V shed 1 base, J shed 4 bases, and the junction held 7 bases outside the gene matches.

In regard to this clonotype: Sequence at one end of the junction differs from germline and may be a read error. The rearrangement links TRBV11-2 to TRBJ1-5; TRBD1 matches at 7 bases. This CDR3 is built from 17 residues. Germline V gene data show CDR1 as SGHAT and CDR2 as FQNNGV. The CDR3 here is CASSLGTGTDSNQPHHF. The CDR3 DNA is TGTGCCAGCAGCTTAGGGACCGGGACAGATAGCAATCAGCCCCATCATTTT.

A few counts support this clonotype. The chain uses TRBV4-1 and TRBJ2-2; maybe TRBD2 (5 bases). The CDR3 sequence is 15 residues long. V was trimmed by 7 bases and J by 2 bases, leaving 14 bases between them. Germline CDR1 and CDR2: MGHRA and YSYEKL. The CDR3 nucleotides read TGCGCCAGCACCCTAGCCCCAGGCAACACCGGGGAGCTGTTTTTT. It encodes CASTLAPGNTGELFF.

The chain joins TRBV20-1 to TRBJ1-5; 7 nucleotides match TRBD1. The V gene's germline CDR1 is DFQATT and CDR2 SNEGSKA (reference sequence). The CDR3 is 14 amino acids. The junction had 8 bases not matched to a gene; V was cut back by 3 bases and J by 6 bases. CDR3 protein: CSASPRQGGQPQHF. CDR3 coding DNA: TGCAGTGCTAGCCCACGACAGGGCGGTCAGCCCCAGCATTTT.

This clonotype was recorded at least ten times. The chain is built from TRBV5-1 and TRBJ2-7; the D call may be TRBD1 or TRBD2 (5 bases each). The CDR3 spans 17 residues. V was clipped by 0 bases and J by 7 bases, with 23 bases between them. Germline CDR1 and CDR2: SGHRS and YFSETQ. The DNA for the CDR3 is TGCGCCAGCAGCTTGGGGCAGCTGGGGGACGTCGTTGGGGAGCAGTACGTC. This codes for CASSLGQLGDVVGEQYV.

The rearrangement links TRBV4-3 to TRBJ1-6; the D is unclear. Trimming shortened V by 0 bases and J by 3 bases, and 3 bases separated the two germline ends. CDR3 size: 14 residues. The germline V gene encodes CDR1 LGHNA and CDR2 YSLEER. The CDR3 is CASSQEIYNSPLHF. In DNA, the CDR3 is TGCGCCAGCAGCCAAGAGATCTATAATTCACCCCTCCACTTT.

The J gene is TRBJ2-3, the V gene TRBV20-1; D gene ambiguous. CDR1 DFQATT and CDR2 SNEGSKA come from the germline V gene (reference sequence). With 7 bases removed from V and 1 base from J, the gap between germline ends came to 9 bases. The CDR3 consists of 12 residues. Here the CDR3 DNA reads TGCAGTGTTATGGCGGGCACAGATACGCAGTATTTT. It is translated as CSVMAGTDTQYF.

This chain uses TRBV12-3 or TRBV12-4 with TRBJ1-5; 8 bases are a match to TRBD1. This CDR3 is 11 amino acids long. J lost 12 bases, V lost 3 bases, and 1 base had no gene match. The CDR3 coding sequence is TGTGCCAGCAGTTTGGGACAGGACCAGCATTTT. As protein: CASSLGQDQHF.

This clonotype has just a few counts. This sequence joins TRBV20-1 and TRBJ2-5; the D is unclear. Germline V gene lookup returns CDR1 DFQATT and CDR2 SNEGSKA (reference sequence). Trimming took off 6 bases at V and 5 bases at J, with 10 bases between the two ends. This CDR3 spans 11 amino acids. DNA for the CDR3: TGCAGTGCCGCTCCCGGGGAGACCCAGTACTTC. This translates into CSAAPGETQYF.

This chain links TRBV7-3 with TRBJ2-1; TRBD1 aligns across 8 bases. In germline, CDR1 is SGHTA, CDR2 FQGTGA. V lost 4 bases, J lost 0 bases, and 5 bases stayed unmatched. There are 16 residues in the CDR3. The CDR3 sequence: CASSSTGQGSYNEQFF. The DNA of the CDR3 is TGTGCCAGCAGCTCAACTGGACAGGGCTCCTACAATGAGCAGTTCTTC.

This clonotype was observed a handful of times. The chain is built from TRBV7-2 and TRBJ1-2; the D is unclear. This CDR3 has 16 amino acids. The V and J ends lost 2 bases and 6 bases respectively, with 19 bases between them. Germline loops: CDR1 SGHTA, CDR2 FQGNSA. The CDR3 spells CASSLSRASAGNGYTF. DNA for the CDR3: TGTGCCAGCAGCTTAAGTCGGGCCTCAGCGGGGAATGGCTACACCTTC. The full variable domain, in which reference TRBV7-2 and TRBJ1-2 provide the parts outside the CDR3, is GAGVSQSPSNKVTEKGKDVELRCDPISGHTALYWYRQSLGQGLEFLIYFQGNSAPDKSGLPSDRFSAERTGGSVSTLTIQRTQQEDSAVYLCASSLSRASAGNGYTFGSGTRLTVV.

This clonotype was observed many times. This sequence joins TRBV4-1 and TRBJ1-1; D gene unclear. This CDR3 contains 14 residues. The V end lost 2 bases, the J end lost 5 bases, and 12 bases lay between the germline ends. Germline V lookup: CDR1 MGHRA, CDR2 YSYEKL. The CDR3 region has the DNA TGCGCCAGCAGCCAACAAACCCTCCCGACTGAAGCTTTCTTT. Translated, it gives CASSQQTLPTEAFF.

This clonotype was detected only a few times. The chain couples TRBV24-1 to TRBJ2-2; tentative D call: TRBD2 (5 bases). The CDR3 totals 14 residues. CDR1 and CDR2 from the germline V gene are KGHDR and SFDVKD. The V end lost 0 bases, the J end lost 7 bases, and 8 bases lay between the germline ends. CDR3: CATSDLYEGGELFF. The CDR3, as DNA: TGTGCCACCAGTGATTTGTATGAGGGCGGGGAGCTGTTTTTT.